The 21 T cell receptor beta chains below come from one sample, sequenced in a study of spatial heterogeneity in lung cancer. Broader study findings: Counts that tracked tumor mutation counts were those of expanded intratumoral alpha and beta TCRs.

Their antigens remain unidentified. TCRdb re-derived calls from the 5' RACE reads in MiXCR, one entry per CDR3 protein. The table has more than 25,000 distinct CDR3 sequences, roughly 7.4% seen once; the top ten hold almost 25%. Time point: sample taken at primary tumor resection. The sample in question was lung tumor tissue, obtained at surgery. These receptors all stem from a male donor with early-stage non-small cell lung cancer.

This clonotype is deemed medium-sized. The chain is built from TRBV29-1 and TRBJ1-4; D unclear. CDR1 SQVTM and CDR2 ANQGSEA come from the germline V gene. The germline V and J ends were trimmed by 5 bases and 11 bases, with 18 bases remaining between them. This CDR3 has 13 amino acids. The CDR3, as DNA: TGCAGCGTTATCCCAAACAGCGGGGAGAAACTGTTTTTT. As protein: CSVIPNSGEKLFF.

The sample holds many counts of this clonotype. V and J are TRBV2 and TRBJ2-5; TRBD1 aligns across 7 bases. Germline values: CDR1 SNHLY, CDR2 FYNNEI. The trim removed 0 bases at V and 3 bases at J, leaving 1 base unmatched. This CDR3 is built from 14 residues. CDR3 sequence reads: CASSEAGTEETQYF. CDR3 in DNA: TGTGCCAGCAGTGAAGCCGGGACAGAAGAGACCCAGTACTTC.

This clonotype was found many times. The rearrangement joins TRBV6-5 to TRBJ1-2; TRBD1 is a possible D gene (5 bases). CDR1 and CDR2 from the germline V gene are MNHEY and SVGAGI. The V end lost 6 bases, the J end lost 4 bases, and 6 bases lay between the germline ends. The CDR3 consists of 11 residues. CDR3 residues: CASRGLYGYTF. As DNA, the CDR3 is TGTGCCAGCAGGGGGCTCTATGGCTACACCTTC.

This clonotype was counted ten times or more. This chain connects TRBV5-1 to TRBJ1-4; D unresolved. This CDR3 comprises 13 residues. CDR1 and CDR2 from the germline V gene are SGHRS and YFSETQ. V was shortened by 0 bases and J by 11 bases, with 11 bases between the two germline ends. The CDR3 DNA is TGCGCCAGCAGCTTGGTTGGTTCGGAGAAACTGTTTTTT. Its translation: CASSLVGSEKLFF.

This clonotype was counted at least ten times. The chain joins TRBV20-1 to TRBJ2-7, with no clear D. Germline V gives CDR1 DFQATT, CDR2 SNEGSKA (reference sequence). Deletions cut 4 bases from V and 5 bases from J, with 18 bases between. The CDR3 covers 14 residues. CDR3: CSAKQPFQYNEQYF. CDR3 nucleotides: TGCAGTGCTAAACAGCCGTTCCAGTACAACGAGCAGTACTTC.

This clonotype came up many times. This sequence joins TRBV2 and TRBJ1-6, with 8 bases matching TRBD1. The V gene end was trimmed by 8 bases and the J gene end by 9 bases; junction bases not matched to a gene: 3. From germline, CDR1 is SNHLY and CDR2 FYNNEI. The length of the CDR3 is 12 residues. The CDR3: CASQGAGSPLHF. CDR3 bases: TGTGCCAGCCAGGGGGCAGGTTCACCCCTCCACTTT.

This clonotype was detected many times. The genes are TRBV20-1 and TRBJ1-6; a weak D match, TRBD1 (6 bases). The CDR3 covers 14 residues. Trimming removed 3 bases from V and 9 bases from J, with 15 bases in between. Germline lookup yields CDR1 DFQATT and CDR2 SNEGSKA (reference sequence). The CDR3 protein is CSASLQGVFSPLHF. In DNA form, the CDR3 reads TGCAGTGCTAGCCTACAGGGAGTTTTTTCACCCCTCCACTTT.

This clonotype was recorded at least ten times. The chain is built from TRBV20-1 and TRBJ1-2; D remains unclear. Per the germline V gene, CDR1 is DFQATT and CDR2 is SNEGSKA (reference sequence). The CDR3 runs to 11 residues. V gave up 7 bases and J gave up 4 bases, with 10 bases separating them. Here the CDR3 reads CSEKGVYGYTF. The CDR3 region has the DNA TGCAGTGAGAAGGGTGTCTATGGCTACACCTTC.

This clonotype was detected many times. V gene TRBV16 combines with J gene TRBJ1-5; TRBD1 aligns across 7 bases. The V segment lost 0 bases and the J segment 8 bases; nucleotides outside the gene matches: 7. The CDR3 runs to 15 residues. Germline V CDR1 and CDR2: KGHSY, FQNENV. The CDR3 region is CASSQSHRGAEPQHF. CDR3 DNA: TGTGCCAGCAGCCAATCACACAGGGGAGCTGAGCCCCAGCATTTT.

In its sample, this clonotype was seen many times. The chain has TRBV27 and TRBJ2-1; no firm D call. The ends were cut back, 5 bases at V and 4 bases at J, with 15 bases in the middle. The germline V gene encodes CDR1 MNHEY and CDR2 SMNVEV (reference sequence). The CDR3 extends over 15 amino acids. In DNA, the CDR3 is TGTGCCAGCAGTCCCTGGGCCCCTCCTTACAATGAGCAGTTCTTC. This gives the protein CASSPWAPPYNEQFF.

This clonotype came up many times. The chain couples TRBV12-3 or TRBV12-4 to TRBJ2-3, with 7 bases that match TRBD1. Unmatched junction bases numbered 6, after V lost 3 bases and J lost 3 bases. The CDR3 spans 15 residues. CDR3 sequence reads: CASSFDRVVTDTQYF. For the CDR3, the DNA is TGTGCCAGCAGTTTCGACAGGGTGGTTACAGATACGCAGTATTTT.

This clonotype was seen at least ten times. The chain recombines TRBV5-6 with TRBJ2-5; D possibly uses TRBD1 or TRBD2 (6 bases each). The V gene lost 4 bases and the J gene lost 7 bases, with 20 bases spanning the gap. CDR1 and CDR2 from the germline V gene are SGHDT and YYEEEE. The CDR3 has 15 amino acids. The CDR3 is CASSPVGGRSGTQYF. CDR3 sequence (DNA): TGTGCCAGCAGCCCCGTGGGGGGCCGTTCGGGGACCCAGTACTTC.

This clonotype was counted at least ten times. The chain is built from TRBV5-5 and TRBJ1-1; 7 bases align to TRBD1. This CDR3 has 14 residues. Germline lookup yields CDR1 SGHKS and CDR2 YYEKEE (reference sequence). The V segment lost 6 bases and the J segment 0 bases; nucleotides outside the gene matches: 5. CDR3 bases: TGTGCCAGCACCAAGACAGGGTTGAACACTGAAGCTTTCTTT. This sequence encodes CASTKTGLNTEAFF.

This chain connects TRBV5-5 to TRBJ2-7, with TRBD2 matching 12 bases. Germline V gene sequence: CDR1 SGHKS, CDR2 YYEKEE (reference sequence). V dropped 0 bases and J dropped 3; count of bases not matched to a gene: 16. The CDR3 has 20 amino acids. Here the CDR3 reads CASSLVLATSGGTRGYEQYF. As DNA, the CDR3 is TGTGCCAGCAGCTTGGTCCTCGCGACTAGCGGGGGCACCCGGGGCTACGAGCAGTACTTC.

This clonotype was picked up a small number of times. V gene TRBV10-3 combines with J gene TRBJ2-1, with 14 bases matching TRBD2. CDR1 and CDR2 from the germline V gene are ENHRY and SYGVKD. This CDR3 is built from 15 residues. Trimming at V came to 3 bases and at J to 10 bases, leaving 5 bases not matched to a gene. This chain's CDR3 is CAISEGLAGGQEQFF. DNA of the CDR3: TGTGCCATCAGTGAAGGACTAGCGGGGGGCCAAGAGCAGTTCTTC.

This clonotype was counted ten times or more. CDR3 in DNA: TGTGCCAGCAGCTCTCGGGGAGGGTCAGATACGCAGTATTTT. This sequence encodes CASSSRGGSDTQYF. V is TRBV7-2 and J is TRBJ2-3; TRBD2 aligns across 7 bases. Unmatched junction bases numbered 5, after V lost 4 bases and J lost 4 bases. The CDR3 is 14 amino acids. Germline CDR1 SGHTA, CDR2 FQGNSA. Combining the CDR3 with reference TRBV7-2 and TRBJ2-3 gives the whole variable domain GAGVSQSPSNKVTEKGKDVELRCDPISGHTALYWYRQSLGQGLEFLIYFQGNSAPDKSGLPSDRFSAERTGGSVSTLTIQRTQQEDSAVYLCASSSRGGSDTQYFGPGTRLTVL.

This clonotype was seen many times. The V and J genes are TRBV20-1 and TRBJ1-6; 7 bases fit TRBD1. CDR1 and CDR2 from the germline V gene are DFQATT and SNEGSKA (reference sequence). The CDR3 extends over 17 amino acids. CDR3 region: CSAGTEFSSSYNSPLHF. CDR3 nucleotide sequence: TGCAGCGCCGGGACAGAGTTCTCCTCCTCCTATAATTCACCCCTCCACTTT.

This clonotype came up many times. J is TRBJ1-3 and V is TRBV20-1, with no clear D. The CDR3 sequence is 14 residues long. The V and J ends lost 5 bases and 4 bases respectively, with 15 bases between them. The germline CDR1 and CDR2 sequences are DFQATT and SNEGSKA (reference sequence). CDR3 nucleotide sequence: TGCAGTGCTTCCAAGGAAGGCTCCGGAAACACCATATATTTT. It is translated as CSASKEGSGNTIYF.

This clonotype was found many times. The chain employs TRBV5-4 and TRBJ1-4, with D hard to call. The CDR3 length is 15 residues. The V end lost 0 bases, the J end lost 3 bases, and 9 bases lay between the germline ends. CDR1 SGHNT and CDR2 YYREEE come from the germline V gene (reference sequence). Here the CDR3 reads CASSLDPDANEKLFF. As DNA, the CDR3 is TGTGCCAGCAGCTTGGATCCGGACGCTAATGAAAAACTGTTTTTT.

In this sample, this clonotype turned up many times. V gene TRBV7-2 combines with J gene TRBJ1-1; D is uncertain. In germline, CDR1 is SGHTA, CDR2 FQGNSA. The CDR3 totals 15 residues. Trimming stripped 0 bases from V and 3 bases from J, with 11 bases between. DNA for the CDR3: TGTGCCAGCAGCTTAGCGGCAAACCGATACACTGAAGCTTTCTTT. Its translation: CASSLAANRYTEAFF.

Many counts were recorded for this clonotype. The chain uses TRBV18 and TRBJ2-7; 8 bases align to TRBD1. Trimming took 0 bases from V and 2 from J; bases not matched to a gene: 3. Germline CDR1 reads KGHSH; CDR2 reads LQKENI. The CDR3 runs 15 residues. The CDR3 coding sequence is TGTGCCAGCTCACCACCGAGGACAGGGACCTACGAGCAGTACTTC. As protein: CASSPPRTGTYEQYF. Full variable domain (outside the CDR3, taken from reference TRBV18 and TRBJ2-7): NAGVMQNPRHLVRRRGQEARLRCSPMKGHSHVYWYRQLPEEGLKFMVYLQKENIIDESGMPKERFSAEFPKEGPSILRIQQVVRGDSAAYFCASSPPRTGTYEQYFGPGTRLTVT.